These 30 T cell receptor beta chains were all obtained from the same sample, sequenced in a study of OX40 agonist ivuxolimab in advanced cancers. Profiled with immunoSEQ multiplex PCR; TCRdb holds only in-frame clones, not every one. Of 50,000 or so clones listed, roughly 88% were seen once; the top ten hold 2.6%. The sample was CD4+ or CD8+ T cells sorted from blood, taken in a trial of the OX40 agonist ivuxolimab. The receptors were gathered from an adult with an advanced solid tumor such as melanoma, head and neck, liver or kidney cancer.

CDR3 sequence (DNA): TGTGCCATCCTTTCAACTAGTTCCCAAGAGACCCAGTACTTC. As protein: CAILSTSSQETQYF. The chain carries TRBV6-4 and TRBJ2-5; possible D gene TRBD2, 5 bases. Looked up from germline, CDR1 is MRHNA and CDR2 is SNTAGT. The CDR3 is 14 residues long. Deletions cut 10 bases from V and 1 base from J, with 16 bases between.

V is TRBV11-2 and J is TRBJ1-2; the D is unclear. V lost 5 bases and J 8 bases, leaving 15 bases between the germline ends. The CDR3 totals 13 residues. The germline gives CDR1 SGHAT, CDR2 FQNNGV. CDR3 in amino acids: CASSRDPSRGYTF. CDR3 in DNA: TGTGCCAGCAGCCGAGATCCCTCGCGGGGCTACACCTTC.

The chain has TRBV27 and TRBJ1-1, with D possibly being TRBD1 (5 bases). CDR1 is MNHEY and CDR2 is SMNVEV in the germline V gene (reference sequence). Trimming left V 8 bases short and J 8 bases short, with 21 bases between. This CDR3 comprises 14 residues. The CDR3: CASRGADTSFEAFF. The CDR3 nucleotides are TGTGCCAGCCGGGGCGCGGACACATCATTCGAAGCTTTCTTT.

This clone occurred a few times. The rearrangement links TRBV21-1 to TRBJ2-3; the D segment call TRBD1 is taken from the table without a DNA check. TRBV21-1 is recorded as a pseudogene. The CDR3 runs 16 residues. As DNA, the CDR3 is TGTGCCAGCAGCAAATTGGGGACAGGGGGCAGGGATACGCAGTATTTT. Translated: CASSKLGTGGRDTQYF.

This clone was recorded only once. This chain connects TRBV5-1 to TRBJ2-2; D possibly corresponds to TRBD2 (6 bases). This CDR3 contains 14 residues. Germline lookup yields CDR1 SGHRS and CDR2 YFSETQ. Trimming cost V 6 bases and J 5 bases, with 14 bases left between them. The CDR3 loop is CASKEGSLTGELFF. The CDR3 nucleotides read TGCGCCAGCAAGGAGGGTTCGTTGACCGGGGAGCTGTTTTTT.

This clone was counted only a few times. DNA of the CDR3: TGTGCCAGCAGCTTGGCACTGAACTACGAGCAGTACTTC. Protein: CASSLALNYEQYF. The rearrangement joins TRBV11-2 to TRBJ2-7, with D hard to call. Trimming pared 3 bases from V and 3 bases from J, leaving 9 bases between. Germline V gene sequence: CDR1 SGHAT, CDR2 FQNNGV. The CDR3 has 13 residues.

This clone was recorded once. Its ends do not fully match the called genes, so a read error is possible. The chain uses TRBV19 and TRBJ2-7; 8 bases line up with TRBD1. This CDR3 contains 14 residues. Germline V CDR1 and CDR2: LNHDA, SQIVND (reference sequence). The CDR3 here is CASSTGGSTYEQYF. DNA for the CDR3: TGTGCCAGCAGTACAGGGGGATCTACCTACGAGCAGTACTTC.

The rearrangement joins TRBV7-9 to TRBJ1-5; D call uncertain. The V gene lost 3 bases and the J gene lost 9 bases, with 9 bases spanning the gap. The CDR3 loop spans 12 amino acids. CDR1 and CDR2 (germline): SEHNR, FQNEAQ (reference sequence). CDR3 amino acids: CASSLEGGPQHF. The CDR3 region has the DNA TGTGCCAGCAGCTTGGAGGGAGGGCCCCAGCATTTT.

The genes are TRBV6-1 and TRBJ1-1; weak D call: TRBD1 (6 bases). Germline CDR1 and CDR2: MNHNS and SASEGT. There are 13 residues in the CDR3. V gave up 5 bases and J gave up 4 bases, with 11 bases separating them. The DNA for the CDR3 is TGTGCCAGCAGTACACAGGGAGGCACTGAAGCTTTCTTT. Translation: CASSTQGGTEAFF.

The V and J genes are TRBV9 and TRBJ2-1; 8 bases agree with TRBD2. The junction had 1 base not matched to a gene; V was cut back by 0 bases and J by 5 bases. Germline V gene sequence: CDR1 SGDLS, CDR2 YYNGEE. This CDR3 contains 14 residues. The CDR3 DNA follows: TGTGCCAGCAGCGTAGACGGGAGGGACAATGAGCAGTTCTTC. It is translated as CASSVDGRDNEQFF.

V is TRBV7-2 and J is TRBJ1-3, with a possible D match to TRBD1 (5 bases). The CDR3 consists of 16 residues. V was pared by 6 bases and J by 0 bases, with 15 bases between. The germline V gene encodes CDR1 SGHTA and CDR2 FQGNSA. Here the CDR3 reads CASRSSTGLSGNTIYF. Here the CDR3 DNA reads TGTGCCAGCAGGTCCTCCACAGGCCTCTCTGGAAACACCATATATTTT.

The chain recombines TRBV7-9 with TRBJ2-5; no clear D. The germline V gene has CDR1 SEHNR and CDR2 FQNEAQ (reference sequence). This CDR3 has 15 residues. Trimming took off 0 bases at V and 5 bases at J, with 13 bases between the two ends. Written as DNA, the CDR3 is TGTGCCAGCAGCTTAGCCTCGGTCGTGGGGGAGACCCAGTACTTC. It codes for CASSLASVVGETQYF.

This clone was picked up a small number of times. J is TRBJ2-1 and V is TRBV6-6, with 7 bases lining up with TRBD2. CDR1 MNHNY and CDR2 SVGAGI come from the germline V gene (reference sequence). Trimming cost V 2 bases and J 5 bases; bases outside gene matches: 6. There are 15 residues in the CDR3. The CDR3 DNA reads TGTGCCAGCAGTTACCGACTAGCTACCGACAATGAGCAGTTCTTC. Residues: CASSYRLATDNEQFF.

CDR3 in amino acids: CASSEAMVPGEQYF. CDR3 DNA sequence: TGTGCCAGCAGTGAAGCGATGGTCCCAGGGGAGCAGTACTTC. This chain links TRBV6-1 with TRBJ2-7, with D tentatively TRBD1 (5 bases). Germline V gene data show CDR1 as MNHNS and CDR2 as SASEGT. The ends were cut back, 0 bases at V and 7 bases at J, with 13 bases in the middle. The CDR3 sequence is 14 residues long.

The rearrangement links TRBV5-1 to TRBJ1-1; D remains ambiguous. Germline CDR1 and CDR2: SGHRS and YFSETQ. Trimming cost V 5 bases and J 8 bases, with 1 base left between them. The CDR3 has 8 amino acids. As DNA, the CDR3 is TGCGCCAGCAGGGAAGCTTTCTTT. It specifies CASREAFF.

This chain joins TRBV29-1 and TRBJ1-1; D ambiguous. The CDR3 runs 12 residues. Germline V gene data show CDR1 as SQVTM and CDR2 as ANQGSEA. The V end lost 3 bases, the J end lost 1 base, and 6 bases lay between the germline ends. CDR3: CSVDNTNTEAFF. CDR3 in DNA: TGCAGCGTTGATAACACGAACACTGAAGCTTTCTTT.

The rearrangement joins TRBV7-9 to TRBJ2-7, with TRBD1 as a possible D gene (6 bases). Germline V lookup: CDR1 SEHNR, CDR2 FQNEAQ (reference sequence). The CDR3 is 12 amino acids. V lost 5 bases to trimming and J lost 7 bases, with 12 bases between them. The CDR3, as DNA: TGTGCCAGCAGCCGCACAGGGTTTGAGCAGTACTTC. Translated, it gives CASSRTGFEQYF. The full variable domain, in which reference TRBV7-9 and TRBJ2-7 provide the parts outside the CDR3, is DTGVSQNPRHKITKRGQNVTFRCDPISEHNRLYWYRQTLGQGPEFLTYFQNEAQLEKSRLLSDRFSAERPKGSFSTLEIQRTEQGDSAMYLCASSRTGFEQYFGPGTRLTVT.

The chain couples TRBV4-1 to TRBJ2-7, with 7 bases aligning to TRBD2. Germline trimming cut 1 base from V and 2 bases from J; bases unmatched to any gene: 5. CDR1 is MGHRA, CDR2 YSYEKL, per germline. CDR3 length equals 15 residues. CDR3 sequence reads: CASSQGLAVAYEQYF. CDR3 nucleotide sequence: TGCGCCAGCAGCCAAGGACTAGCAGTGGCCTACGAGCAGTACTTC.

The V and J genes are TRBV7-6 and TRBJ1-5; D gene ambiguous. CDR3 length equals 11 residues. Germline loops: CDR1 SGHVS, CDR2 FNYEAQ. With 7 bases removed from V and 7 bases from J, the gap between germline ends came to 8 bases. CDR3 protein: CASTPNQPQHF. The CDR3 nucleotides are TGTGCCAGCACCCCGAACCAGCCCCAGCATTTT.

CDR3 in DNA: TGTGCCAGCAGCCAAACAAAAGGCCCCGGGGCCAACGTCCTGACTTTC. Amino acids: CASSQTKGPGANVLTF. V gene TRBV4-2 combines with J gene TRBJ2-6; D remains unclear. This CDR3 region has 16 residues. V was clipped by 2 bases and J by 4 bases, with 12 bases between them. Germline loops: CDR1 LGHNA, CDR2 YNFKEQ.

This chain links TRBV9 with TRBJ1-6, with D unclear. Trimming took 4 bases from V and 9 from J, leaving 23 bases between them. The CDR3 consists of 17 residues. From germline, CDR1 is SGDLS and CDR2 YYNGEE. CDR3 bases: TGTGCCAGCAGCCCCACGATGGGCCGCTTCCGGGTTTCACCCCTCCACTTT. Its protein is CASSPTMGRFRVSPLHF.

The rearrangement links TRBV7-9 to TRBJ1-2, with D possibly being TRBD1 (5 bases). Trimming took off 4 bases at V and 8 bases at J, with 26 bases between the two ends. The length of the CDR3 is 17 residues. Looked up from germline, CDR1 is SEHNR and CDR2 is FQNEAQ (reference sequence). The CDR3 DNA reads TGTGCCAGCAGCTCCTTATCCCTTGGGGGGGGAGCTTCCGGCTACACCTTC. The encoded protein is CASSSLSLGGGASGYTF. Based on the CDR3 plus reference TRBV7-9 and TRBJ1-2, the full variable domain is DTGVSQNPRHKITKRGQNVTFRCDPISEHNRLYWYRQTLGQGPEFLTYFQNEAQLEKSRLLSDRFSAERPKGSFSTLEIQRTEQGDSAMYLCASSSLSLGGGASGYTFGSGTRLTVV.

This chain joins TRBV6-5 and TRBJ2-2; no clear D gene. Deletions cut 7 bases from V and 5 bases from J, with 11 bases between. The CDR3 length is 13 residues. Germline-derived CDR1 and CDR2 are MNHEY and SVGAGI. As DNA, the CDR3 is TGTGCCAGCAACTCACTTGCTACCGGGGAGCTGTTTTTT. This gives the protein CASNSLATGELFF.

J is TRBJ1-1 and V is TRBV5-6; no clear D. In germline, CDR1 is SGHDT, CDR2 YYEEEE. The CDR3 has 12 amino acids. The V and J ends lost 4 bases and 5 bases respectively, with 9 bases between them. CDR3 protein: CASSVGNTEAFF. CDR3 DNA: TGTGCCAGCAGCGTAGGGAATACTGAAGCTTTCTTT.

The rearrangement joins TRBV12-5 to TRBJ2-3; 9 bases fit TRBD1. This CDR3 is 16 amino acids long. Germline-derived CDR1 and CDR2 are LGHNT and FRNRAP. The V segment lost 4 bases and the J segment 0 bases; nucleotides outside the gene matches: 5. CDR3 sequence reads: CASGYGTGWSTDTQYF. CDR3 DNA sequence: TGTGCTAGTGGTTACGGGACAGGGTGGAGCACAGATACGCAGTATTTT.

The CDR3 loop is CASLLEDRKNQPQHF. In nucleotides, the CDR3 is TGTGCCAGCCTCCTAGAGGACAGGAAAAATCAGCCCCAGCATTTT. This chain joins TRBV6-5 and TRBJ1-5; 7 bases are shared with TRBD1. The germline gives CDR1 MNHEY, CDR2 SVGAGI. Trimming cost V 8 bases and J 4 bases; bases outside gene matches: 11. This CDR3 contains 15 residues.

This chain connects TRBV5-6 to TRBJ1-5; tentatively, D is TRBD1 (5 bases). The CDR3 contains 16 residues. Trimming shortened V by 2 bases and J by 1 base, and 13 bases separated the two germline ends. From germline, CDR1 is SGHDT and CDR2 YYEEEE. The CDR3 DNA reads as TGTGCCAGCAGCTTATACCAGGGTGAGAGCAATCAGCCCCAGCATTTT. It encodes CASSLYQGESNQPQHF. The whole variable domain, filled in from reference TRBV5-6 and TRBJ1-5, reads DAGVTQSPTHLIKTRGQQVTLRCSPKSGHDTVSWYQQALGQGPQFIFQYYEEEERQRGNFPDRFSGHQFPNYSSELNVNALLLGDSALYLCASSLYQGESNQPQHFGDGTRLSIL.

The J gene is TRBJ2-5, the V gene TRBV11-2; 7 bases line up with TRBD1. Germline trimming cut 6 bases from V and 1 base from J; bases unmatched to any gene: 8. Germline V gene data show CDR1 as SGHAT and CDR2 as FQNNGV. This CDR3 has 15 residues. CDR3: CASSLGYRGQETQYF. The CDR3 coding sequence is TGTGCCAGCAGTTTGGGGTACAGGGGCCAAGAGACCCAGTACTTC.

The CDR3 here is CASNLGQVNSPLHF. The CDR3 DNA reads TGTGCCAGCAACCTTGGACAGGTTAATTCACCCCTCCACTTT. The chain employs TRBV27 and TRBJ1-6; 7 bases are a match to TRBD1. The CDR3 sequence is 14 residues long. Germline V gene data show CDR1 as MNHEY and CDR2 as SMNVEV (reference sequence). The trim removed 7 bases at V and 6 bases at J, leaving 6 bases unmatched.

This clone occurred once. The gene calls are TRBV27 and TRBJ1-6; the D is unclear. The V end lost 3 bases, the J end lost 6 bases, and 3 bases lay between the germline ends. CDR1 is MNHEY and CDR2 is SMNVEV in the germline V gene (reference sequence). The CDR3 covers 12 residues. CDR3 protein: CASSFSNSPLHF. The CDR3 nucleotides are TGTGCCAGCAGTTTCAGTAATTCACCCCTCCACTTT.